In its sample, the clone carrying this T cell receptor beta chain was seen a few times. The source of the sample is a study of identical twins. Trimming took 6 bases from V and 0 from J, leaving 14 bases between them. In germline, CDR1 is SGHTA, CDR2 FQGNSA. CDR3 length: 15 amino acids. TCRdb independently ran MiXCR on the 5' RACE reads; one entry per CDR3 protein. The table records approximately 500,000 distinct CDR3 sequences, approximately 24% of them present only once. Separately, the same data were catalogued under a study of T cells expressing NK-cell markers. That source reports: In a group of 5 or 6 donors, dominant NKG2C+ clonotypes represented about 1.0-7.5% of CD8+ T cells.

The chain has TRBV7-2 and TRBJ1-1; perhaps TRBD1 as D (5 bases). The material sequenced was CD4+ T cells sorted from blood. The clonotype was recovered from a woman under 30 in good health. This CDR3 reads CASSPSPRVNTEAFF. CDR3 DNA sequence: TGTGCCAGCAGTCCCTCCCCCAGGGTGAACACTGAAGCTTTCTTT.